This TCR beta chain comes out of a study of cytomegalovirus exposure and HLA in healthy donors. Regarding the study as a whole: The availability of immune exposure information extended only to CMV serostatus. Later analysis revealed greater clonal expansion in HLA-associated TCR beta chains than in equally common others.

Per the germline V gene, CDR1 is DFQATT and CDR2 is SNEGSKA (reference sequence). The V and J ends lost 3 bases and 8 bases respectively, with 10 bases between them. The CDR3 spans 11 residues. The PCR was carried out with 60 Vbeta primers and 13 Jbeta primers. The method was immunoSEQ multiplex PCR; TCRdb's version includes in-frame clones alone and lacks a portion of them. The data show roughly 100,000 clones, 79% seen once. A word on this clone: What it binds is unknown. Other DNA sequences in this sample translate to the same CDR3.

The chain links TRBV20-1 to TRBJ1-1; unclear D gene. The sequencing sample was made of PBMCs. This receptor was obtained from a woman aged 40 to 49 in good health and CMV-seronegative. The CDR3 here is CSARGSAEAFF. CDR3 sequence (DNA): TGCAGTGCTAGGGGGAGCGCCGAAGCTTTCTTT.